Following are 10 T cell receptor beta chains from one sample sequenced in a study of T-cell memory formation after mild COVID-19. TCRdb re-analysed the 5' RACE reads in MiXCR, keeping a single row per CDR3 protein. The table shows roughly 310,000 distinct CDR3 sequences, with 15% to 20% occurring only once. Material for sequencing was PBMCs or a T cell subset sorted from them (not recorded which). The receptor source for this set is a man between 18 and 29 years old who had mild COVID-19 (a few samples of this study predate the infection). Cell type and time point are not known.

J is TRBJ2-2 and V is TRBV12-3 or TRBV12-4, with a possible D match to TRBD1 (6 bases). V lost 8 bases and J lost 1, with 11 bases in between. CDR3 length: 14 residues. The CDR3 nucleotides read TGTGCCAGCGGGGTAGGGGGGAACACCGGGGAGCTGTTTTTT. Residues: CASGVGGNTGELFF.

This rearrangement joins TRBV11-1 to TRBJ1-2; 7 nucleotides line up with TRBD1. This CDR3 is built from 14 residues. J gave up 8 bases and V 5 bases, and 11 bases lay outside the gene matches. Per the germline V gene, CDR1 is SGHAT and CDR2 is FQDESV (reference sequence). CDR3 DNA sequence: TGTGCCAGCAGCCAACCCGGGACAGTGGACGGCTACACCTTC. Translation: CASSQPGTVDGYTF.

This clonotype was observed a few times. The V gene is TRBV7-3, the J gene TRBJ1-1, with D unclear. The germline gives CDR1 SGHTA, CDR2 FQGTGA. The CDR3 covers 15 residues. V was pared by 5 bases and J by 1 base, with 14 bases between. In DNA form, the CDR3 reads TGTGCCAGCAGCCCAACCGGGCAATCGAACACTGAAGCTTTCTTT. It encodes CASSPTGQSNTEAFF.

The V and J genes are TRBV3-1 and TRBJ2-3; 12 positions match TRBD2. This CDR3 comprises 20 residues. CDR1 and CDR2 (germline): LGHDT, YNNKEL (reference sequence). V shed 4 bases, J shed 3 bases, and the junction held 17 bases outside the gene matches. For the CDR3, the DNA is TGTGCCAGCAGCCCCTCCGGTGGTCTAGCGGGGGGGTTGTGGACAGATACGCAGTATTTT. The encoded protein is CASSPSGGLAGGLWTDTQYF.

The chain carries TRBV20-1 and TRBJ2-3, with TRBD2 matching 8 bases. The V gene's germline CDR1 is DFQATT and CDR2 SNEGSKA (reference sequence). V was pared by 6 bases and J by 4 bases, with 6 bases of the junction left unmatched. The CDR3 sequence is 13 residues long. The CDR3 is CSAGGVGADTQYF. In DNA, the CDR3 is TGCAGTGCCGGGGGGGTGGGGGCAGATACGCAGTATTTT.

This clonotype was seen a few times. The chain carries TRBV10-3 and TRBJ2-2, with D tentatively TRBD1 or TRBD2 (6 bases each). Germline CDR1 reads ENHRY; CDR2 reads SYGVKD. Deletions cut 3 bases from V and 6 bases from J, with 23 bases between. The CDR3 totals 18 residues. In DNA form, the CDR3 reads TGTGCCATCAGTGAAAGTCTGCTTAAGGGGGGCACCGCCGGGGAGCTGTTTTTT. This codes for CAISESLLKGGTAGELFF.

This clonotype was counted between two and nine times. This CDR3 is CASSLNPYNEQFF. Here the CDR3 DNA reads TGTGCCAGCAGTTTAAACCCGTACAATGAGCAGTTCTTC. The V gene is TRBV27, the J gene TRBJ2-1; no definite D call. V lost 2 bases and J 4 bases, leaving 6 bases between the germline ends. Germline CDR1 MNHEY, CDR2 SMNVEV (reference sequence). The CDR3 length is 13 residues.

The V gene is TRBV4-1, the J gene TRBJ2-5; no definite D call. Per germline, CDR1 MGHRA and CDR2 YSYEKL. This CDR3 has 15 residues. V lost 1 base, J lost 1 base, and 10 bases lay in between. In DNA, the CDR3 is TGCGCCAGCAGCCAAGCGACATTGCCCCAAGAGACCCAGTACTTC. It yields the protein CASSQATLPQETQYF.

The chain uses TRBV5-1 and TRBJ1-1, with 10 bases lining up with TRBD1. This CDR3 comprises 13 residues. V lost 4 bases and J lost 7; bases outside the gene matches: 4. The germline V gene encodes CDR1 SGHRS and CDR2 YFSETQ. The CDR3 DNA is TGCGCCAGCAGCCCGACAGGGGGCTATGAAGCTTTCTTT. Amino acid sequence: CASSPTGGYEAFF.

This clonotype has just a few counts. CDR3 in amino acids: CASSGTGGTAGEAFF. CDR3 sequence (DNA): TGTGCCAGCAGCGGCACCGGGGGGACGGCCGGTGAAGCTTTCTTT. This chain joins TRBV9 and TRBJ1-1; possibly TRBD1 for D (5 bases). The CDR3 is 15 amino acids. Trimming cost V 3 bases and J 7 bases, with 19 bases left between them. CDR1 SGDLS and CDR2 YYNGEE come from the germline V gene. The full variable domain, with the rest looked up from reference TRBV9 and TRBJ1-1, is DSGVTQTPKHLITATGQRVTLRCSPRSGDLSVYWYQQSLDQGLQFLIQYYNGEERAKGNILERFSAQQFPDLHSELNLSSLELGDSALYFCASSGTGGTAGEAFFGQGTRLTVV.